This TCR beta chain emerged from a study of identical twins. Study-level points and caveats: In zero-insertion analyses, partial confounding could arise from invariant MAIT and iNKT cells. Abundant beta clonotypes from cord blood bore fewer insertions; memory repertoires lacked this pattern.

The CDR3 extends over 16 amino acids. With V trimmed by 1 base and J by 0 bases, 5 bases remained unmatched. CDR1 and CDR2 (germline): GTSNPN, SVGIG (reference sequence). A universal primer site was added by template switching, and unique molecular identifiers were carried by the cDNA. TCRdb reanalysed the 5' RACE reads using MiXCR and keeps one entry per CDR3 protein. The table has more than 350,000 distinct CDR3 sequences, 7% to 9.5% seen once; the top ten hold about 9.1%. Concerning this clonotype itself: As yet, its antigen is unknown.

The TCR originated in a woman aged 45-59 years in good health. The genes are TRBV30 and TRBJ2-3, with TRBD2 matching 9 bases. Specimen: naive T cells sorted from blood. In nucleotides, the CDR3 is TGTGCCTGGAGTGGACTAGCGGACCCAAGCACAGATACGCAGTATTTT. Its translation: CAWSGLADPSTDTQYF. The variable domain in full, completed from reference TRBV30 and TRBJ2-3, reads SQTIHQWPATLVQPVGSPLSLECTVEGTSNPNLYWYRQAAGRGLQLLFYSVGIGQISSEVPQNLSASRPQDRQFILSSKKLLLSDSGFYLCAWSGLADPSTDTQYFGPGTRLTVL.